A single sample gave rise to the 10 T cell receptor beta chains below, sequenced in a study of T-cell memory formation after mild COVID-19. TCRdb reanalysed the 5' RACE reads using MiXCR and keeps one entry per CDR3 protein. The data hold roughly 310,000 distinct CDR3 sequences, with approximately 15% observed a single time. Sample: PBMCs or a T cell subset sorted from them (not recorded which). These receptors were collected from a man between 18 and 29 years old who had mild COVID-19 (a few samples of this study predate the infection). Cell type and time point are not known.

This clonotype showed up just a few times. The chain uses TRBV20-1 and TRBJ2-4; TRBD2 aligns across 7 bases. Germline V lookup: CDR1 DFQATT, CDR2 SNEGSKA (reference sequence). The CDR3 is 14 residues long. V lost 6 bases to trimming and J lost 3 bases; unmatched junction nucleotides: 8. The CDR3 region is CSAGLAAYKNIQYF. The CDR3 DNA is TGCAGTGCAGGCCTAGCGGCGTACAAAAACATTCAGTACTTC.

The genes are TRBV4-1 and TRBJ2-7; 12 bases are a match to TRBD1. The CDR3 is 15 amino acids. V shed 4 bases, J shed 2 bases, and the junction held 3 bases outside the gene matches. Germline values: CDR1 MGHRA, CDR2 YSYEKL. CDR3 coding DNA: TGCGCCAGCAGCCGGGGACAGGGGGCCCCCTACGAGCAGTACTTC. Protein: CASSRGQGAPYEQYF.

The chain uses TRBV21-1 and TRBJ2-5; TRBD1, as called in the table, went unchecked against the DNA. TRBV21-1 constitutes a pseudogene. CDR3 length: 17 residues. The CDR3 DNA reads TGTGCCAGCAGCAAAGCCCCACAGGACAGGGTGGAGGAGACCCAGTACTTC. This translates into CASSKAPQDRVEETQYF.

This clonotype was detected many times. The chain couples TRBV20-1 to TRBJ1-5; D ambiguous. Looked up from germline, CDR1 is DFQATT and CDR2 is SNEGSKA (reference sequence). The CDR3 spans 12 residues. The ends were cut back, 0 bases at V and 6 bases at J, with 6 bases in the middle. The CDR3 reads CSAREYGQPQHF. The CDR3 coding sequence is TGCAGTGCTAGAGAATATGGTCAGCCCCAGCATTTT.

This chain links TRBV4-1 with TRBJ2-2, with D tentatively TRBD1 or TRBD2 (6 bases each). V gave up 4 bases and J gave up 6 bases, with 15 bases separating them. Germline CDR1 reads MGHRA; CDR2 reads YSYEKL. The CDR3 is 15 residues long. CDR3 bases: TGCGCCAGCAGCCTACAGGGCGGGATGGCCGGGGAGCTGTTTTTT. It is translated as CASSLQGGMAGELFF.

The genes are TRBV6-2 or TRBV6-3 and TRBJ1-1; D unclear. The CDR3 extends over 15 amino acids. Germline V gene data show CDR1 as MNHEY and CDR2 as SVGEGT. V was clipped by 0 bases and J by 0 bases, with 8 bases between them. In DNA form, the CDR3 reads TGTGCCAGCAGTTACTCCACAGTGATGAACACTGAAGCTTTCTTT. Protein sequence: CASSYSTVMNTEAFF.

This chain uses TRBV20-1 with TRBJ2-7, with 8 positions matching TRBD1. The length of the CDR3 is 17 residues. CDR1 DFQATT and CDR2 SNEGSKA come from the germline V gene (reference sequence). After removal of 2 bases from V and 2 bases from J, the junction contained 14 bases not matched to a gene. CDR3 sequence (DNA): TGCAGTGCTAGAAGTCCTGGACAGGGTACAAGGACCTACGAGCAGTACGTC. Amino acids: CSARSPGQGTRTYEQYV.

This clonotype was seen only a few times. The chain has TRBV11-3 and TRBJ2-2; TRBD2 matches 10 bases. Trimming cost V 1 base and J 4 bases; bases outside gene matches: 0. CDR1 is SGHNT, CDR2 YENEEA, per germline. The CDR3 is 15 amino acids. The CDR3 spells CASSLVAGGTGELFF. CDR3 DNA: TGTGCCAGCAGCTTAGTAGCGGGGGGCACCGGGGAGCTGTTTTTT.

This clonotype has a handful of counts. The V gene is TRBV7-2, the J gene TRBJ2-3; the D call may be TRBD1 or TRBD2 (5 bases each). V shed 5 bases and J shed 2 bases, with 14 bases lying between them. Germline CDR1 reads SGHTA; CDR2 reads FQGNSA. CDR3 length: 15 amino acids. The CDR3 region is CASSGRDGYTDTQYF. The CDR3 DNA sequence: TGTGCCAGCAGCGGCCGGGACGGTTACACAGATACGCAGTATTTT. Filled out from reference TRBV7-2 and TRBJ2-3, the complete variable domain reads GAGVSQSPSNKVTEKGKDVELRCDPISGHTALYWYRQSLGQGLEFLIYFQGNSAPDKSGLPSDRFSAERTGGSVSTLTIQRTQQEDSAVYLCASSGRDGYTDTQYFGPGTRLTVL.

This clonotype was recorded a few times. The CDR3 DNA follows: TGTGCCAGCAGTTACACGGGACTAGCGGGGATCTCTGGGGCCAACGTCCTGACTTTC. Residues: CASSYTGLAGISGANVLTF. The rearrangement uses TRBV6-5 and TRBJ2-6; 13 positions match TRBD2. J was trimmed by 0 bases and V by 2 bases; bases with no gene match: 4. Germline CDR1 is MNHEY and CDR2 is SVGAGI. The CDR3 extends over 19 amino acids.